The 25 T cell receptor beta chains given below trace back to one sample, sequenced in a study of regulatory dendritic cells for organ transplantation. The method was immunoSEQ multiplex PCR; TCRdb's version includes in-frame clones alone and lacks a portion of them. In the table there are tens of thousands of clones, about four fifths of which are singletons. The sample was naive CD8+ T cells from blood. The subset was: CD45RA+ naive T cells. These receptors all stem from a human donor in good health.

In DNA, the CDR3 is TGTGCCAGCAGCTCACAGGGGGCATACGAGCAGTACTTC. It codes for CASSSQGAYEQYF. The V and J genes are TRBV5-6 and TRBJ2-7, with 9 nucleotides matching TRBD1. CDR1 SGHDT and CDR2 YYEEEE come from the germline V gene. V was clipped by 3 bases and J by 4 bases; unmatched bases: 2. This CDR3 is 13 amino acids long.

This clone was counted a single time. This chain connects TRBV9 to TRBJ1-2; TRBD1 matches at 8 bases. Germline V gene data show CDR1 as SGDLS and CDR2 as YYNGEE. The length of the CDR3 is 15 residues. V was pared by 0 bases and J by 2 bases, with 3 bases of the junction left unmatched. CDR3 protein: CASSVESGGNYGYTF. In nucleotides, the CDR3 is TGTGCCAGCAGCGTAGAGTCAGGGGGCAACTATGGCTACACCTTC.

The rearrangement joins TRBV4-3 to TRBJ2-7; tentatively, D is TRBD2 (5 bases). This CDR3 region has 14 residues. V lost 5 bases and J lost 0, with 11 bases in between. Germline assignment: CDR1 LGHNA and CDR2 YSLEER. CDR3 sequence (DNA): TGCGCCAGCAGCAACGGACGGGGCTCCTACGAGCAGTACTTC. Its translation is CASSNGRGSYEQYF.

Here the CDR3 DNA reads TGTGCCAGCAGAGCTAGCGGGGGGTTAAATGAGCAGTTCTTC. This gives the protein CASRASGGLNEQFF. The chain links TRBV4-2 to TRBJ2-1; 11 bases map to TRBD2. The length of the CDR3 is 14 residues. V gave up 6 bases and J gave up 7 bases; unmatched junction bases: 5. In germline, CDR1 is LGHNA, CDR2 YNFKEQ.

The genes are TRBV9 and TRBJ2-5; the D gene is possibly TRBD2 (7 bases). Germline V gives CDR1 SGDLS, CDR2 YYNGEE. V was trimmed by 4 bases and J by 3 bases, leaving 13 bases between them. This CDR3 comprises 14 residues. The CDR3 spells CASSSKGGKETQYF. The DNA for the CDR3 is TGTGCCAGCAGCTCGAAGGGGGGGAAAGAGACCCAGTACTTC.

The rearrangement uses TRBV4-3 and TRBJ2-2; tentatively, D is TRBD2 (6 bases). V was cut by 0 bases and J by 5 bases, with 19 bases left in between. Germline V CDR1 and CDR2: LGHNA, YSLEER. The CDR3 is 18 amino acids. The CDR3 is CASSQDWLGTQITGELFF. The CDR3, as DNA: TGCGCCAGCAGCCAAGACTGGTTAGGGACTCAAATTACCGGGGAGCTGTTTTTT.

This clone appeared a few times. The CDR3 here is CASSPGGGGGGYTF. DNA of the CDR3: TGTGCCAGCAGCCCCGGCGGAGGGGGCGGTGGCTACACCTTC. The chain combines TRBV5-6 with TRBJ1-2; 7 bases line up with TRBD1. Germline CDR1 SGHDT, CDR2 YYEEEE. After removal of 4 bases from V and 7 bases from J, the junction contained 10 bases not matched to a gene. The CDR3 has 14 residues.

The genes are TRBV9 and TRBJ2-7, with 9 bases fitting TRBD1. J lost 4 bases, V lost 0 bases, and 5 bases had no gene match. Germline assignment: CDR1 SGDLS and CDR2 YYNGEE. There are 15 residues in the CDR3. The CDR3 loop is CASSVAGQGGYEQYF. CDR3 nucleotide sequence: TGTGCCAGCAGCGTAGCGGGACAGGGAGGTTACGAGCAGTACTTC.

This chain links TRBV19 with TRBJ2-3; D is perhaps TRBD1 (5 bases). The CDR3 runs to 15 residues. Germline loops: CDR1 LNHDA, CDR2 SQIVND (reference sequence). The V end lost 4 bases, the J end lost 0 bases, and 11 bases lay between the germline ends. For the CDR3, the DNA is TGTGCCAGTAGTAGACAGAGTTTTAGCACAGATACGCAGTATTTT. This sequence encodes CASSRQSFSTDTQYF.

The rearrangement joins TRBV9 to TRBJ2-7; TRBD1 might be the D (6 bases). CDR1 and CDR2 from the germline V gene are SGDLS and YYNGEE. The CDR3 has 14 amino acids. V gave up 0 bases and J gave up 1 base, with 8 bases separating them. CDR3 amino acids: CASSVDRESYEQYF. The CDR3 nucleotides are TGTGCCAGCAGCGTAGACAGGGAGTCCTACGAGCAGTACTTC.

The CDR3 here is CASSQSLAGGEKLFF. DNA for the CDR3: TGCGCCAGCAGCCAATCCCTGGCAGGGGGTGAAAAACTGTTTTTT. The J gene is TRBJ1-4, the V gene TRBV4-1; TRBD1 matches 7 bases. V lost 2 bases to trimming and J lost 7 bases; unmatched junction nucleotides: 7. Germline V gene sequence: CDR1 MGHRA, CDR2 YSYEKL. The CDR3 sequence is 15 residues long.

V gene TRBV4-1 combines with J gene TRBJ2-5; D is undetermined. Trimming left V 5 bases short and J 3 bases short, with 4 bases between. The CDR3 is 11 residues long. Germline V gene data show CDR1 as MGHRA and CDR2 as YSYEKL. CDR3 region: CASSSKETQYF. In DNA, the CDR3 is TGCGCCAGCAGCTCCAAAGAGACCCAGTACTTC.

CDR3 nucleotide sequence: TGCAGCGTTTTGGTCGAGAGGCACTACAATGAGCAGTTCTTC. Translating it yields CSVLVERHYNEQFF. This chain links TRBV29-1 with TRBJ2-1; D is uncertain. The CDR3 loop spans 14 amino acids. Trimming shortened V by 5 bases and J by 3 bases, and 14 bases separated the two germline ends. Germline CDR1 and CDR2: SQVTM and ANQGSEA.

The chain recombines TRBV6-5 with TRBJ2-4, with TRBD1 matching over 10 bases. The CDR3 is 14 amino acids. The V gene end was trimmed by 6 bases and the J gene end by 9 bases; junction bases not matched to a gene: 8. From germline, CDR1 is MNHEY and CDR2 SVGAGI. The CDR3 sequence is CASSLTGGAGIQYF. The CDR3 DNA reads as TGTGCCAGCAGCCTGACAGGGGGCGCCGGCATTCAGTACTTC.

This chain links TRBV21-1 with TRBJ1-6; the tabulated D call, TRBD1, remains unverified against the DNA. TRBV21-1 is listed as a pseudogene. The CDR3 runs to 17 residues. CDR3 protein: CASSKVFGPGFNSPLHF. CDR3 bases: TGTGCCAGCAGCAAAGTATTTGGGCCTGGGTTTAATTCACCCCTCCACTTT.

In DNA form, the CDR3 reads TGTGCCAGCAGGCGGCGGACATATTTACAAGAGACCCAGTACTTC. Translating gives CASRRRTYLQETQYF. J is TRBJ2-5 and V is TRBV6-5, with D possibly matching TRBD1 (5 bases). Trimming removed 6 bases at V and 2 bases at J, with 16 bases between. CDR3 length equals 15 residues. CDR1 is MNHEY and CDR2 is SVGAGI in the germline V gene.

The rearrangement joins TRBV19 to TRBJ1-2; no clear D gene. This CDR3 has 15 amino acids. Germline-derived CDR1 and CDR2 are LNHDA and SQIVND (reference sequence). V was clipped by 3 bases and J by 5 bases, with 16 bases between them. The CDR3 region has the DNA TGTGCCAGTAGTATCGATACGGCAGGTGCTTATGGCTACACCTTC. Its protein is CASSIDTAGAYGYTF.

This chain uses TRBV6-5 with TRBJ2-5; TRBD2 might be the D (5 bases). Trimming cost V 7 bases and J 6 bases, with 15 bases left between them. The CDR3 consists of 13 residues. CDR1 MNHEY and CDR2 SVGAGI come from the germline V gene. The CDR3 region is CASIGPGMQTQYF. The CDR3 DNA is TGTGCCAGCATTGGCCCGGGGATGCAGACCCAGTACTTC.

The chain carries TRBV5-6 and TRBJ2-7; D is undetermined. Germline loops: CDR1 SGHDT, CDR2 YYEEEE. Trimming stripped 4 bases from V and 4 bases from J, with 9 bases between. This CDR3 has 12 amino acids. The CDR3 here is CASSPSGYEQYF. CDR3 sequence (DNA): TGTGCCAGCAGCCCGTCCGGGTACGAGCAGTACTTC.

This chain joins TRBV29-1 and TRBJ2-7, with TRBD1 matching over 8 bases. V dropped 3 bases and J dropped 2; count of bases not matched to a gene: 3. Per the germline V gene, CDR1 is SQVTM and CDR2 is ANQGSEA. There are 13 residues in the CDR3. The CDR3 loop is CSVEGDRTYEQYF. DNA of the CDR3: TGCAGCGTTGAGGGGGACAGGACCTACGAGCAGTACTTC.

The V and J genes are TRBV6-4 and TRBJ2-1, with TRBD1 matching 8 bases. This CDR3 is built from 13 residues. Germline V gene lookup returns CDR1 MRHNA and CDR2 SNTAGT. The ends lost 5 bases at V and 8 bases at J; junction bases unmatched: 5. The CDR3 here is CASSSGGIDEQFF. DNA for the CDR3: TGTGCCAGCAGTTCAGGGGGCATCGATGAGCAGTTCTTC.

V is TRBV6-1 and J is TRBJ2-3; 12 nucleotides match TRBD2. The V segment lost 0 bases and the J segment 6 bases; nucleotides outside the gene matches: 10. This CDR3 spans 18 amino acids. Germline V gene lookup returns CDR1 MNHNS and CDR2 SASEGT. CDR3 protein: CASSEALRTSGVGDTQYF. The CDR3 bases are TGTGCCAGCAGTGAAGCGCTTCGGACTAGCGGGGTGGGTGATACGCAGTATTTT.

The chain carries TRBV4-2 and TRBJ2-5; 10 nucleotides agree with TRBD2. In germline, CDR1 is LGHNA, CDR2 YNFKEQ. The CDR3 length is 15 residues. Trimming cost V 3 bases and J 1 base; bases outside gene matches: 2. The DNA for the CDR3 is TGTGCCAGCAGCCAGCAGCGGGGGGGCCAAGAGACCCAGTACTTC. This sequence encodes CASSQQRGGQETQYF.

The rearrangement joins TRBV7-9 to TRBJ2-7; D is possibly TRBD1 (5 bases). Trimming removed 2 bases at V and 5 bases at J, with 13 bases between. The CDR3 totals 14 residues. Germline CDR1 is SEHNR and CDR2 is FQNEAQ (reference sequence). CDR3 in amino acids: CASSLTRQGDEQYF. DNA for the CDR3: TGTGCCAGCAGCTTAACCCGACAAGGGGACGAGCAGTACTTC.

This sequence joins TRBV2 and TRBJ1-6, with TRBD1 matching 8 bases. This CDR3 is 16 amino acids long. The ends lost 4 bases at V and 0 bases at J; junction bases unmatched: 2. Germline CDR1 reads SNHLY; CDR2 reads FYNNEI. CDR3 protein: CASSGTGSSYNSPLHF. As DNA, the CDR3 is TGTGCCAGCAGTGGGACAGGGAGCTCCTATAATTCACCCCTCCACTTT.